The sequence of this T cell receptor beta chain was determined in a study of CD8+ T cells in alopecia areata. Investigators isolated RNA and reverse transcribed it into cDNA to act as the sequencing template. Libraries were prepared by immunoSEQ multiplex PCR; TCRdb keeps only in-frame clonotypes and omits some of them. The table shows about 110,000 clones, with 59% occurring only once. The sequence was obtained from a human donor in good health. The sequenced sample was CD8+ T cells sorted from blood.

In nucleotides, the CDR3 is TGCAGCGTTGAAGGGGTTTGCAATCAGCCCCAGCATTTT. It encodes CSVEGVCNQPQHF. This rearrangement joins TRBV29-1 to TRBJ1-5; D is uncertain. V was pared by 1 base and J by 2 bases, with 6 bases between. Germline lookup yields CDR1 SQVTM and CDR2 ANQGSEA. This CDR3 spans 13 amino acids.